The 4 T cell receptor beta chains presented below share a single source sample, sequenced in a study of shared clonotypes between healthy human individuals. Repertoires were generated with immunoSEQ multiplex PCR, while TCRdb's copy carries only in-frame clones and drops some. Here the sample spans about 1.5 million clones, under 99% being singletons. Sequenced material: naive CD4+ T cells sorted from blood. Described subset: CD45RA+ positively selected. Receptor source: a man aged 25 to 45 in good health.

V is TRBV5-4 and J is TRBJ2-1, with D unclear. CDR1 is SGHNT, CDR2 YYREEE, per germline (reference sequence). The CDR3 has 12 amino acids. The V and J ends lost 0 bases and 5 bases respectively, with 3 bases between them. The CDR3 loop reads CASSLGHNEQFF. The CDR3 bases are TGTGCCAGCAGCTTGGGCCACAATGAGCAGTTCTTC.

The chain carries TRBV5-6 and TRBJ2-2; tentative D call: TRBD1 (5 bases). From germline, CDR1 is SGHDT and CDR2 YYEEEE. The CDR3 length is 18 residues. Between the trimmed V and J ends, which lost 2 bases and 1 base, there was a span of 18 bases. DNA of the CDR3: TGTGCCAGCAGCTTACGATTGGACATGCCTCTGAACACCGGGGAGCTGTTTTTT. Translation gives CASSLRLDMPLNTGELFF.

The chain uses TRBV9 and TRBJ2-5, with D maybe TRBD2 (5 bases). The CDR3 is 14 residues long. V dropped 4 bases and J dropped 1 base, with 11 bases sitting between them. Germline loops: CDR1 SGDLS, CDR2 YYNGEE. The CDR3 bases are TGTGCCAGCAGCCCCCGGGGAGCCCAAGAGACCCAGTACTTC. This translates into CASSPRGAQETQYF. Full variable domain (rest looked up from reference TRBV9 and TRBJ2-5): DSGVTQTPKHLITATGQRVTLRCSPRSGDLSVYWYQQSLDQGLQFLIQYYNGEERAKGNILERFSAQQFPDLHSELNLSSLELGDSALYFCASSPRGAQETQYFGPGTRLLVL.

This clone was seen just once. This chain joins TRBV6-5 and TRBJ2-7; TRBD2 might be the D (6 bases). Germline V gene sequence: CDR1 MNHEY, CDR2 SVGAGI. V shed 6 bases and J shed 7 bases, with 16 bases lying between them. CDR3 length: 13 amino acids. The CDR3 protein is CASSLSGVGEQYF. DNA of the CDR3: TGTGCCAGCAGCCTCTCGGGGGTGGGGGAGCAGTACTTC.